This paragraph reports one TCR beta chain. The antigen it binds to is not known. Its ends do not fully match the called genes, so a read error is possible. The sample belongs to a study of T cells in Graves' hyperthyroidism and ophthalmopathy (dated by TCRdb to between 2017 and 2020). With respect to the entire study: Peripheral blood samples were taken at initial diagnosis, before any treatment was given. TCR V-J signatures able to tell the groups apart were searched for in a discovery cohort of 100 patients, of whom 43 had Graves' ophthalmopathy and around 58 had stable Graves' hyperthyroidism. Whether ophthalmopathy could be predicted prospectively was tested in an independent validation cohort made up of approximately 19 hyperthyroidism patients plus 17 patients who later progressed to ophthalmopathy. The 95 to 100 discovery patients were randomly divided into training and test sets at a 7:3 ratio. Thyroid tissue and blood T-cell repertoires from about 6 Graves' hyperthyroidism patients were also compared in the study. Once sampling was done, hyperthyroidism patients were given methimazole at a starting dose of 30 mg daily, whereas ophthalmopathy patients were given high-dose intravenous methylprednisolone. TCR Vbeta CDR3 sequencing of 135 peripheral blood samples (43 ophthalmopathy, over 70 hyperthyroidism and some 17 progressor patients) is reported in the paper.

The hyperthyroidism patients were between 18 and 65 years old and newly diagnosed, with a disease duration of less than 2 months. The study excluded patients with uncontrolled infections, other autoimmune diseases, pregnancy or lactation. Diagnoses relied on clinical symptoms, serum thyroxine and TRAb, thyroid ultrasound and orbital computed tomography. Blood from progressor patients was collected at the time of first diagnosis with hyperthyroidism, before any ophthalmopathy symptoms had appeared. PBMCs were separated from approximately 10 ml of fresh peripheral blood using Ficoll-Paque density gradient centrifugation. Patients classed as progressors first received a Graves' hyperthyroidism diagnosis and then went on to develop ophthalmopathy during follow-up. Trizol reagent was used to extract total RNA, and RNA quality was then checked on an Agilent 2100 Bioanalyzer. Amplification of TCR beta CDR3 regions was carried out from RNA transcripts. The TCR CDR3 was subjected to a first round of RT-PCR using the HTBI primer set and the Qiagen OneStep RT-PCR kit. Libraries were constructed in a second round of multiplex PCR, after which size selection and purification were performed. Libraries were sequenced paired-end with 100 bp reads on an Illumina HiSeq2000. The authors' pipeline ran thus. SOAPnuke was used to process the raw data, with reads discarded if the reads contained adapters or uncalled bases, had a mean Phred below 15, or lacked an exact constant-primer or identifier match. High-quality paired reads were merged with COPE v1.2.5, and unique nucleotide sequences were defined as clonotypes. Clonotypes were aligned to IMGT TRBV, TRBD and TRBJ reference segments using MiTCR v1.1. Analysis was restricted to V-J combinations with a frequency above 0.0001, which covered 99.2% of repertoires. The TCS score was defined as the ratio of F50 (clonal expansion) to E x V (chaos), calculated using BLOSUM62-based TCRdist between CDR3 peptides within each V-J. Welch's t-statistics and random forest reduced around 520 V-J features to 13, which were used in a naive Bayes classifier (R e1071). TCRdb itself trimmed the public reads at Q25 with fastp, ran MiXCR and retained productive beta chains. Every distinct CDR3 protein forms one entry, paired with its most common genes and DNA. It is TCRdb's table, rather than the study itself, that gives the V and J calls and clone size. The sample has about 360,000 distinct CDR3 sequences on record, approximately 13% of them singletons. The ten biggest clones cover less than 25% of the sample.

Via the germline V gene (reference sequence), CDR1 is MNHEY and CDR2 SMNVEV. There are 13 amino acids in the CDR3, from cysteine to phenylalanine inclusive. The entry retains the CDR3 DNA only, 39 bases that are in frame from base 1. The research as a whole found: In validation, the model predicted progression to ophthalmopathy with just under 71% sensitivity and less than 75% specificity, a median of 6.5 months before onset. Sample size was not statistically predetermined, and blinding of investigators to group allocation was not performed. A 13 V-J signature model separated ophthalmopathy from stable hyperthyroidism, with roughly 88% sensitivity and roughly 81% specificity in cross-validation and 80%/75% in testing. Most expanded thyroid clonotypes (frequency above 0.001) were also detected in blood, a finding suggesting that blood repertoires may reflect thyroid immune responses.

Recombination linked TRBV27 to TRBJ2-3, with the identity of the D gene unclear. Sequencing was carried out using blood. The TCR comes from a man in his thirties or forties with Graves' hyperthyroidism that later progressed to Graves' ophthalmopathy. The sequenced DNA is TGTGCCAACAGTTTGGTGGGCCGGGATACGCAGTATTTT. It translates to CANSLVGRDTQYF.